This TCR beta chain was captured in a study of cytomegalovirus exposure and HLA in healthy donors. CDR1 and CDR2 from the germline V gene are SGHAT and FQDESV (reference sequence). V was pared by 1 base and J by 4 bases, with 10 bases between. The CDR3 extends over 14 amino acids. PCR primers comprised 60 Vbeta and 13 Jbeta primers. In the study's own analysis: In a later analysis, about 11 million of 75 million to 90 million unique beta chains occurred in at least two donors. Libraries were prepared by immunoSEQ multiplex PCR; TCRdb keeps only in-frame clonotypes and omits some of them. D and trimming were read from the DNA, whereas the V and J calls and clone size are those reported in that table. Found here are under 150,000 clones, roughly 79% of them singletons; the top ten hold less than 2%.

V is TRBV11-1 and J is TRBJ1-2; D is unresolved. The source is a woman aged 30 to 39 in good health and CMV-seronegative. Specimen: PBMCs. CDR3 amino acids: CASSLESGSYGYTF. In DNA form, the CDR3 reads TGTGCCAGCAGCTTAGAATCAGGCTCCTATGGCTACACCTTC.